The 18 T cell receptor beta chains below come from one sample, sequenced in a study of persistence of HIV-infected CD4 T cells. The antigens of these receptors remain unknown. Anti-CD3/anti-CD28 beads served as a nonspecific positive control stimulus. CD4+ T cells upregulating both CD40 ligand and CD69 were sorted as responding cells. The immunoSEQ assay was version 4, run in survey mode. The table came from immunoSEQ multiplex PCR; TCRdb's copy has only in-frame clones and leaves some out. The sample records under 50,000 clones, more than 80% being singletons. Source: CD4+ T cells sorted from PBMCs after 18-hour stimulation, taken from a patient who received antiretroviral therapy. The receptors derive from an adult woman with HIV who was CMV-seropositive.

The gene calls are TRBV10-2 and TRBJ2-7; no definite D call. CDR1 is WSHSY, CDR2 SAAADI, per germline. This CDR3 comprises 14 residues. Deletions cut 4 bases from V and 0 bases from J, with 10 bases between. CDR3 protein: CASSVARSSYEQYF. As DNA, the CDR3 is TGCGCCAGCAGTGTTGCCAGGAGCTCCTACGAGCAGTACTTC.

This chain links TRBV11-1 with TRBJ1-5, with a tentative D call TRBD1 (6 bases). The CDR3 contains 16 residues. The ends were cut back, 1 base at V and 4 bases at J, with 14 bases in the middle. From germline, CDR1 is SGHAT and CDR2 FQDESV (reference sequence). The CDR3 bases are TGTGCCAGCAGCTTAGTCCCAAGGGGGGGGAATCAGCCCCAGCATTTT. Translating it yields CASSLVPRGGNQPQHF.

The V gene is TRBV3-1 (or the pseudogene TRBV3-2), the J gene TRBJ1-3; weak D call: TRBD1 (5 bases). The CDR3 totals 17 residues. V lost 0 bases and J 7 bases, leaving 19 bases between the germline ends. Germline lookup yields CDR1 LGHDT and CDR2 YNNKEL (reference sequence). In DNA, the CDR3 is TGTGCCAGCAGCCAAGATTCATCAGGGAGTTTATGCAACACCATATATTTT. It yields the protein CASSQDSSGSLCNTIYF.

The chain carries TRBV19 and TRBJ2-7; D is uncertain. The CDR3 has 13 amino acids. V gave up 5 bases and J gave up 2 bases, with 10 bases separating them. Looked up from germline, CDR1 is LNHDA and CDR2 is SQIVND (reference sequence). DNA for the CDR3: TGTGCCAGTAGTTCGGCTGAAACCTACGAGCAGTACTTC. Protein product: CASSSAETYEQYF.

This clone has only one observation. The CDR3 DNA follows: TGTGCCATCAGTGATGGGATACAGGAGACCCAGTACTTC. This encodes CAISDGIQETQYF. J is TRBJ2-5 and V is TRBV10-3; D not certain. Looked up from germline, CDR1 is ENHRY and CDR2 is SYGVKD. The length of the CDR3 is 13 residues. Trimming shortened V by 3 bases and J by 5 bases, and 10 bases separated the two germline ends.

This rearrangement joins TRBV11-1 to TRBJ1-1; D may be TRBD1 (6 bases). The CDR3 sequence is 13 residues long. Trimming cost V 5 bases and J 3 bases, with 10 bases left between them. Germline V gene data show CDR1 as SGHAT and CDR2 as FQDESV (reference sequence). CDR3 residues: CASSRQDYTEAFF. Written as DNA, the CDR3 is TGTGCCAGCAGCCGACAGGATTACACTGAAGCTTTCTTT.

The rearrangement links TRBV6-5 to TRBJ2-4; TRBD1 agrees at 9 bases. V was clipped by 4 bases and J by 9 bases; unmatched bases: 13. The CDR3 runs to 16 residues. Germline-derived CDR1 and CDR2 are MNHEY and SVGAGI. The CDR3 nucleotides are TGTGCCAGCAGTTGGCCCCCGAGGGGACAGGGTAGCATTCAGTACTTC. It codes for CASSWPPRGQGSIQYF.

V usage is TRBV24-1 and J usage is TRBJ2-2, with D hard to call. Trimming pared 4 bases from V and 7 bases from J, leaving 18 bases between. The CDR3 loop spans 16 amino acids. CDR1 is KGHDR, CDR2 SFDVKD, per germline. CDR3 amino acids: CATSDPSSYSGGELFF. The CDR3 DNA follows: TGTGCCACCAGTGACCCCTCCTCTTATTCCGGCGGGGAGCTGTTTTTT.

V gene TRBV5-1 combines with J gene TRBJ1-1; D is unclear. CDR3 size: 15 residues. CDR1 and CDR2 (germline): SGHRS, YFSETQ. V dropped 4 bases and J dropped 4 bases, with 17 bases sitting between them. The CDR3 reads CASSRLNDGATEAFF. The CDR3 nucleotides are TGCGCCAGCAGCCGATTGAATGACGGTGCCACTGAAGCTTTCTTT.

The J gene is TRBJ1-3, the V gene TRBV19; TRBD1 is a possible D gene (6 bases). Trimming removed 4 bases at V and 0 bases at J, with 10 bases between. Germline-derived CDR1 and CDR2 are LNHDA and SQIVND (reference sequence). The CDR3 consists of 15 residues. For the CDR3, the DNA is TGTGCCAGTAGTACGGACAGCTACTCTGGAAACACCATATATTTT. Residues: CASSTDSYSGNTIYF.

The gene calls are TRBV7-9 and TRBJ2-1; D might be TRBD2 (5 bases). Germline V gene lookup returns CDR1 SEHNR and CDR2 FQNEAQ (reference sequence). V lost 2 bases to trimming and J lost 7 bases, with 21 bases between them. The CDR3 covers 17 residues. This chain's CDR3 is CASSLSRVRLVTNEQFF. The DNA for the CDR3 is TGTGCCAGCAGCTTATCGAGGGTTCGGTTGGTGACTAATGAGCAGTTCTTC.

The chain has TRBV2 and TRBJ1-1; D gene uncertain. V was clipped by 3 bases and J by 3 bases, with 8 bases between them. The germline CDR1 and CDR2 sequences are SNHLY and FYNNEI. This CDR3 region has 13 residues. CDR3 in DNA: TGTGCCAGCAGTGAGAAAGGGTACACTGAAGCTTTCTTT. It specifies CASSEKGYTEAFF.

In its sample, this clone was seen a few times. The chain carries TRBV5-1 and TRBJ1-5; 9 positions agree with TRBD1. The CDR3 is made up of 16 amino acids. With V trimmed by 0 bases and J by 2 bases, 3 bases remained unmatched. Germline CDR1 is SGHRS and CDR2 is YFSETQ. The CDR3 loop reads CASSLDTGGGNQPQHF. The CDR3 nucleotides are TGCGCCAGCAGCTTGGATACAGGGGGCGGCAATCAGCCCCAGCATTTT.

V is TRBV19 and J is TRBJ2-7, with D possibly matching TRBD1 (6 bases). The CDR3 sequence is 14 residues long. Germline-derived CDR1 and CDR2 are LNHDA and SQIVND (reference sequence). V lost 7 bases and J 4 bases, leaving 17 bases between the germline ends. The CDR3 is CASKRGGADYEQYF. The CDR3 nucleotides read TGTGCCAGTAAAAGAGGGGGTGCGGATTACGAGCAGTACTTC.

The V gene is TRBV20-1, the J gene TRBJ1-1, with a possible D match to TRBD1 (5 bases). V shed 4 bases and J shed 4 bases, with 7 bases lying between them. The V gene's germline CDR1 is DFQATT and CDR2 SNEGSKA (reference sequence). This CDR3 region has 11 residues. The CDR3 region is CSATQATEAFF. CDR3 bases: TGCAGTGCTACACAGGCCACTGAAGCTTTCTTT.

On this clone itself: No DNA is shown, since the ends of the CDR3 on it are uncertain; the CDR3 is the one TCRdb lists. The chain recombines TRBV7-5 with TRBJ2-3; no DNA check was done on the table's D call, TRBD2. TRBV7-5 is a pseudogene locus. The CDR3 has 18 amino acids, counting both end residues. The CDR3 reads CVRSSVASGNPSTDTQYF.

The chain combines TRBV15 with TRBJ2-1, with a weak D call TRBD2 (5 bases). Looked up from germline, CDR1 is LNHNV and CDR2 is YYDKDF (reference sequence). This CDR3 comprises 14 residues. The V end lost 0 bases, the J end lost 7 bases, and 10 bases lay between the germline ends. The DNA of the CDR3 is TGTGCCACCAGCAGAGATCTGGGAGCAAATGAGCAGTTCTTC. Its translation: CATSRDLGANEQFF.

The chain links TRBV11-2 to TRBJ1-2; weak D call: TRBD1 (5 bases). The CDR3 spans 14 residues. Trimming stripped 0 bases from V and 5 bases from J, with 10 bases between. Germline V CDR1 and CDR2: SGHAT, FQNNGV. DNA of the CDR3: TGTGCCAGCAGCTTAGATCTGGGGGGATATGGCTACACCTTC. Its protein is CASSLDLGGYGYTF.